This note documents a single T cell receptor (beta chain) sequence. The data were obtained in a study of blood T cell repertoires in COVID-19. The assay was immunoSEQ multiplex PCR, and TCRdb's table has in-frame clones only and misses some. The sample records fewer than 350,000 clones, roughly 91% being singletons. From germline, CDR1 is KGHDR and CDR2 SFDVKD. The trim removed 4 bases at V and 0 bases at J, leaving 10 bases unmatched. The CDR3 sequence is 18 residues long. Participants came from about two dozen US areas, aged roughly 18 to 100 years. The sequence was obtained from a woman between 40 and 50 years old with acute COVID-19. V is TRBV24-1 and J is TRBJ2-1, with TRBD2 matching over 8 bases. Material: PBMCs or T cells enriched from blood (not recorded which). CDR3 in amino acids: CATSDQTTSGRSYNEQFF. The CDR3 DNA sequence: TGTGCCACCAGTGACCAAACTACTAGCGGCCGCTCCTACAATGAGCAGTTCTTC.